This TCR beta chain was captured by sequencing in a study of shared clonotypes between healthy human individuals. With V trimmed by 5 bases and J by 6 bases, 4 bases remained unmatched. The CDR3 consists of 13 residues. Germline V lookup: CDR1 SGHTA, CDR2 FQGTGA. Some clones are missing from TCRdb's copy, which holds only in-frame ones; the method was immunoSEQ multiplex PCR. Altogether a few million clones are present, approximately 95% being singletons, with the ten largest covering 0.3% to 0.4%. This clone came up a few times. The sequenced sample was naive CD4+ T cells from PBMCs. Subset of the sample: CD45RA+ positively selected. The chain recombines TRBV7-3 with TRBJ1-1, with 9 nucleotides matching TRBD1. This receptor was taken from a man aged 18-30 years in good health. Some clones in this sample may be carry-over from other donors' samples. The CDR3 here is CASSIGTGSEAFF. CDR3 DNA sequence: TGTGCCAGCAGCATCGGGACAGGGTCTGAAGCTTTCTTT.